This T cell receptor (beta chain) derives from a study of T cell responses to AZD1222 COVID-19 vaccine. The CDR3 length is 13 residues. The V end lost 5 bases, the J end lost 2 bases, and 8 bases lay between the germline ends. Germline lookup yields CDR1 SGDLS and CDR2 YYNGEE. The assay was immunoSEQ multiplex PCR, and TCRdb's table has in-frame clones only and misses some. The sample lists tens of thousands of clones, 82% seen once, with around 5.4% in the top ten. This chain connects TRBV9 to TRBJ1-3; D ambiguous. Sequenced here: peripheral blood, sampled on day 0 of AZD1222 vaccination. This receptor was taken from an adult in good health. The CDR3 is CASRGPTGNTIYF. The DNA of the CDR3 is TGTGCCAGCAGGGGCCCTACTGGAAACACCATATATTTT.